The source of this T cell receptor (beta chain) is a study of blood T cell repertoires in COVID-19. Study overall: Specimens from acute and convalescent COVID-19 originated in the United States, Italy and Spain. From T cells, B-cell-depleted T cells, or PBMCs came the material, which was cDNA or gDNA.

As handled by the study authors: By means of reference gene primer amplification, nucleated cell counts were estimated. The method was immunoSEQ multiplex PCR; TCRdb's version includes in-frame clones alone and lacks a portion of them. Clone size and V and J calls were adopted from that table, with D and trimming inferred from the DNA. The sample includes roughly 70,000 clones, about 91% of them seen just once. Trimming left V 2 bases short and J 0 bases short, with 12 bases between. Germline V lookup: CDR1 SGHRS, CDR2 YFSETQ. This CDR3 is 16 amino acids long. The sequencing input was peripheral blood. V usage is TRBV5-1 and J usage is TRBJ2-1, with D perhaps TRBD2 (5 bases). The clonotype originates from a woman between 50 and 59 years old with active COVID-19. CDR3 coding DNA: TGCGCCAGCAGCTTAGGCGGGTGGAGCTCCTACAATGAGCAGTTCTTC. It specifies CASSLGGWSSYNEQFF.